This TCR beta chain stems from a study of T-cell reconstitution after alpha-beta-depleted transplantation in children (dated by TCRdb to 2016 to 2018). A note on the overall study: T-cell immune reconstitution after TCRalphabeta/CD19-depleted allogeneic hematopoietic cell transplantation in children was quantitatively tracked in the study by means of TCR repertoire profiling.

The treatment or condition label, read with the paper, signifies: allogeneic hematopoietic cell transplantation with graft depleted of TCRalphabeta T cells and CD19 B cells. The children who served as transplant recipients had been given grafts of TCRalphabeta/CD19-depleted allogeneic hematopoietic cells. What the research found in general, with its limitations: Hyperexpanded clone frequencies declined over subsequent months; after one year, T-cell counts and TCRbeta diversity were mostly attributed to newly produced T cells. The apparently early recovery of alphabetaT-cell counts about two months after transplant reportedly depended on only several hundred rapidly expanded clones that came from non-depleted graft cells. In some patients, the high TCRbeta diversity seen at day 60 was put down to recipient T cells and intrathymic progenitors that had survived conditioning.

The junction shows trimming of 5 bases on V and 1 base on J, plus 13 bases between the germline ends. The CDR3, from cysteine to phenylalanine, totals 15 residues. The sequence is cut down to CDR3 DNA, 45 bases in frame from base 1. This clonotype was picked up many times. Its antigen target is currently unknown. Nothing much larger sits one base from this clone, and base qualities are not available. Library prep was done by PCR. Sequenced on an Illumina HiSeq 2500. TCR libraries were prepared with molecular barcoding, using unique molecular identifiers to normalize TCRbeta repertoire quantification. The public sequencing data were trimmed at Q25 with fastp and processed into clonotypes with MiXCR by TCRdb, which kept only in-frame beta chains. Each entry is one CDR3 protein sequence, shown with its most common DNA and genes. The sample data list about 150,000 distinct CDR3 sequences, and around 10% of these were observed just once. The top ten clonotypes cover around 13% of the sample.

The chain couples TRBV12-3 or TRBV12-4 to TRBJ2-3; the D gene assignment is perhaps TRBD1 or TRBD2, with each matching 5 bases. The TCR comes from a boy aged 2 to 10 with acute myeloid leukemia, due to receive a stem cell transplant. Sequenced here: PBMCs, sampled before TCRalphabeta/CD19-depleted stem cell transplant. The CDR3 amino acid sequence is: CASSPFSGRTDTQYF. The DNA sequence is as follows: TGTGCCAGCAGTCCCTTTTCGGGGCGCACAGATACGCAGTATTTT.